The 6 T cell receptor beta chains below come from one sample, sequenced in a study of cytomegalovirus exposure and HLA in healthy donors. The protocol was immunoSEQ multiplex PCR, while the TCRdb copy is restricted to in-frame clones and leaves out a portion. The data contain roughly 50,000 clones, around 90% of them singletons. The sequenced sample consisted of PBMCs. These receptor sequences come from a woman aged 18 to 35 in good health and CMV-seropositive.

The chain combines TRBV27 with TRBJ2-1; D is possibly TRBD1 (6 bases). Between the trimmed V and J ends, which lost 5 bases and 2 bases, there was a span of 13 bases. The CDR3 is made up of 15 amino acids. In germline, CDR1 is MNHEY, CDR2 SMNVEV (reference sequence). CDR3 in DNA: TGTGCCAGCAGTCCAAGCACAGGGACCTACAATGAGCAGTTCTTC. Translated, it gives CASSPSTGTYNEQFF.

The rearrangement links TRBV28 to TRBJ2-7; TRBD1 is a possible D gene (6 bases). This CDR3 spans 15 amino acids. V was shortened by 2 bases and J by 5 bases, with 16 bases between the two germline ends. Germline V gives CDR1 MDHEN, CDR2 SYDVKM. The CDR3 coding sequence is TGTGCCAGCAGTTTAGAACGGACAGCCTACAACGAGCAGTACTTC. Translation gives CASSLERTAYNEQYF. Variable domain in full (rest from reference TRBV28 and TRBJ2-7): DVKVTQSSRYLVKRTGEKVFLECVQDMDHENMFWYRQDPGLGLRLIYFSYDVKMKEKGDIPEGYSVSREKKERFSLILESASTNQTSMYLCASSLERTAYNEQYFGPGTRLTVT.

This chain connects TRBV6-1 to TRBJ2-3; TRBD2 is a possible D gene (5 bases). V shed 2 bases and J shed 6 bases, with 18 bases lying between them. Germline V gene data show CDR1 as MNHNS and CDR2 as SASEGT. The CDR3 is 16 amino acids. The CDR3 nucleotides read TGTGCCAGCAGTGAAAGCCCTAGCCACCGCGGGGATACGCAGTATTTT. This gives the protein CASSESPSHRGDTQYF.

This clone was seen just once. The chain links TRBV19 to TRBJ1-2, with 7 bases matching TRBD1. Germline trimming cut 6 bases from V and 4 bases from J; bases unmatched to any gene: 8. CDR1 LNHDA and CDR2 SQIVND come from the germline V gene (reference sequence). The CDR3 length is 14 residues. CDR3 sequence reads: CASSPAGQLYGYTF. CDR3 coding DNA: TGTGCCAGTAGCCCCGCGGGACAGCTCTATGGCTACACCTTC. Drawing the rest from reference TRBV19 and TRBJ1-2, the complete variable domain is DGGITQSPKYLFRKEGQNVTLSCEQNLNHDAMYWYRQDPGQGLRLIYYSQIVNDFQKGDIAEGYSVSREKKESFPLTVTSAQKNPTAFYLCASSPAGQLYGYTFGSGTRLTVV.

This clone turned up a few times. V is TRBV6-4 and J is TRBJ2-3; 10 nucleotides match TRBD2. The germline gives CDR1 MRHNA, CDR2 SNTAGT. Unmatched junction bases numbered 4, after V lost 0 bases and J lost 4 bases. The length of the CDR3 is 16 residues. CDR3 protein: CASSDSPSGGPDTQYF. CDR3 DNA: TGTGCCAGCAGTGACTCGCCTAGCGGGGGACCAGATACGCAGTATTTT.

The chain joins TRBV28 to TRBJ1-3, with D possibly matching TRBD1 (5 bases). Germline V gene sequence: CDR1 MDHEN, CDR2 SYDVKM. Trimming left V 3 bases short and J 4 bases short, with 7 bases between. The CDR3 has 13 amino acids. CDR3 nucleotides: TGTGCCAGCAGTTTGACAGTAGGAAACACCATATATTTT. Translated, it gives CASSLTVGNTIYF.